This TCR beta chain was sequenced for a study of blood T cell repertoires in COVID-19. TCRdb's copy holds only in-frame clones and misses some; the assay was immunoSEQ multiplex PCR. Of 70,000 to 75,000 clones in the sample, roughly 80% were seen once. Germline V gene sequence: CDR1 LNHDA, CDR2 SQIVND (reference sequence). The V segment lost 5 bases and the J segment 4 bases; nucleotides outside the gene matches: 6. The CDR3 contains 15 residues. Sequencing input: peripheral blood. This TCR was recovered from a woman aged 60 to 75 with acute or convalescent COVID-19. V usage is TRBV19 and J usage is TRBJ1-2, with TRBD1 matching over 11 bases. This CDR3 reads CASSSPGQGGYGYTF. The CDR3 nucleotides are TGTGCCAGTAGTTCTCCGGGACAGGGGGGCTATGGCTACACCTTC.